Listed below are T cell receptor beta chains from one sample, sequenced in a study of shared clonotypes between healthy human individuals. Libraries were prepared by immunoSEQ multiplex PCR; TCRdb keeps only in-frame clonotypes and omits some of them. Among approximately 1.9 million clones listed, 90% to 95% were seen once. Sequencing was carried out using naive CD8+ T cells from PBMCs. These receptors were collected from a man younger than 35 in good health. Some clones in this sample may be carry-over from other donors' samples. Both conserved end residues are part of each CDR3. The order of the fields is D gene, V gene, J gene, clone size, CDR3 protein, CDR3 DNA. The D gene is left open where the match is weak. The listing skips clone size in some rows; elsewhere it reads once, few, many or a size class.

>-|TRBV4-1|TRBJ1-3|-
CASSQVVVGAIYF
TGCGCCAGCAGCCAAGTGGTGGTGGGCGCCATATATTTT
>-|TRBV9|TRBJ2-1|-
CASSVAAIWGGEQFF
TGTGCCAGCAGCGTAGCGGCCATCTGGGGAGGTGAGCAGTTCTTC
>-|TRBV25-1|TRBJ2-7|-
CASSAQGEEYYEQYF
TGTGCCAGCAGTGCCCAAGGGGAAGAATACTACGAGCAGTACTTC
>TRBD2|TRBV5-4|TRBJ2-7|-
CASSTGTSLYEQYF
TGTGCCAGCAGTACCGGGACTAGTCTCTACGAGCAGTACTTC
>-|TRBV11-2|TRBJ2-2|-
CASSLYFRAQGKGTGELFF
TGTGCCAGCAGCTTATATTTCCGGGCGCAGGGAAAGGGCACCGGGGAGCTGTTTTTT
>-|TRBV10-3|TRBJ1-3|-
CAISESGGRNTIYF
TGTGCCATCAGTGAGTCCGGGGGCAGAAACACCATATATTTT
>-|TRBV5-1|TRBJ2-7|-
CASTGRWGNLSYEQYF
TGCGCCAGCACCGGTAGATGGGGCAACCTCTCCTACGAGCAGTACTTC
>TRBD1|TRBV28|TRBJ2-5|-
CASRGQGALETQYF
TGTGCCAGCCGCGGGCAGGGGGCTTTGGAGACCCAGTACTTC
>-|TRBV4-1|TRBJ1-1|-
CASSQANIPRQNTEAFF
TGCGCCAGCAGCCAAGCGAACATTCCACGACAGAACACTGAAGCTTTCTTT
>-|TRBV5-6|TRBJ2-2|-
CASSSSGTAANTGELFF
TGTGCCAGCAGTTCGAGTGGTACAGCCGCGAACACCGGGGAGCTGTTTTTT
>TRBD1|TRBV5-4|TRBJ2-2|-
CASSLTPGTGSGELFF
TGTGCCAGCAGCTTAACTCCCGGGACAGGGAGCGGGGAGCTGTTTTTT
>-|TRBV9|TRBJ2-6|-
CASSSQGGTQKRIGTDVLTF
TGTGCCAGCAGCTCCCAGGGGGGGACACAAAAAAGAATTGGGACGGACGTCCTGACTTTC
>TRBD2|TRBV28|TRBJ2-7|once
CASSFVAGGINYEQYF
TGTGCCAGCAGTTTCGTAGCGGGAGGTATAAACTACGAGCAGTACTTC
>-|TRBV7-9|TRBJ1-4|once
CASSLDRATNEKLFF
TGTGCCAGCAGCTTAGACCGCGCAACTAATGAAAAACTGTTTTTT
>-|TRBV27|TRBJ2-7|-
CASSSQNRLYEQYF
TGTGCCAGCAGTTCCCAGAACAGGTTATACGAGCAGTACTTC
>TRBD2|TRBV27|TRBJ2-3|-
CASSLSPGAGVSADTQYF
TGTGCCAGCAGTTTATCCCCAGGTGCGGGAGTATCCGCAGATACGCAGTATTTT
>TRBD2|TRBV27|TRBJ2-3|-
CASSLLSTSGSRADTQYF
TGTGCCAGCAGTTTATTAAGTACTAGCGGGAGTCGGGCAGATACGCAGTATTTT
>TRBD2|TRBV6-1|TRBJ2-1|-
CASKPGLAIYNEQFF
TGTGCCAGTAAACCGGGACTAGCAATCTACAATGAGCAGTTCTTC
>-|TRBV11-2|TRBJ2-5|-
CASSRLETQYF
TGTGCCAGCAGCCGATTGGAGACCCAGTACTTC
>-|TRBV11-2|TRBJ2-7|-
CASSLAQGGEQYF
TGTGCCAGCAGCTTAGCACAGGGAGGCGAGCAGTACTTC
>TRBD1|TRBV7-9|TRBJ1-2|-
CASSPEGRGLVGYTF
TGTGCCAGCAGCCCAGAGGGCAGGGGGCTAGTTGGCTACACCTTC
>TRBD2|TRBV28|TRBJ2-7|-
CASSPSGSTYEQYF
TGTGCCAGCAGTCCTAGCGGGAGCACCTACGAGCAGTACTTC
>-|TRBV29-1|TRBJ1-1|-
CSGGPGDTEAFF
TGCAGCGGCGGACCGGGGGACACTGAAGCTTTCTTT
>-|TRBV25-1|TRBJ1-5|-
CASSIRQLRRKQPQHF
TGTGCCAGCAGTATACGACAGCTTAGGCGTAAGCAGCCCCAGCATTTT
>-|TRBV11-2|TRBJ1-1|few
CASSFGGNTEAFF
TGTGCCAGCAGCTTCGGTGGGAACACTGAAGCTTTCTTT
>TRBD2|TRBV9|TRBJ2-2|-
CASSALGGRNTGELFF
TGTGCCAGCAGCGCGCTGGGCGGGAGGAACACCGGGGAGCTGTTTTTT
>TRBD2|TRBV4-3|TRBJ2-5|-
CASSQDRTSGRTQYF
TGCGCCAGCAGCCAAGATAGGACTAGCGGGAGAACCCAGTACTTC
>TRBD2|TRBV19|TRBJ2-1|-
CASSSGGSYNEQFF
TGTGCCAGCTCGTCGGGAGGGTCTTACAATGAGCAGTTCTTC
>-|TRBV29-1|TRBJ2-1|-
CSVQGPSWNEQFF
TGCAGCGTTCAAGGGCCCTCATGGAATGAGCAGTTCTTC
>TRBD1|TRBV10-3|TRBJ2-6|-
CAISLRDRFSGANVLTF
TGTGCCATCAGCCTCCGGGACAGGTTCTCTGGGGCCAACGTCCTGACTTTC
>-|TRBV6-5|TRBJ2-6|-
CASSQYLSGANVLTF
TGTGCCAGCAGTCAATATCTCTCTGGGGCCAACGTCCTGACTTTC
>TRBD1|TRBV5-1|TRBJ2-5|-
CASSSQGQGPETQYF
TGCGCCAGCAGCAGCCAGGGACAGGGGCCGGAGACCCAGTACTTC
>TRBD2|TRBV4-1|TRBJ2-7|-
CASSQETSGRPFPHEQYF
TGCGCCAGCAGCCAAGAGACTAGCGGGAGGCCCTTCCCTCACGAGCAGTACTTC
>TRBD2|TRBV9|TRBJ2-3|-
CASSFRTSGTPDTQYF
TGTGCCAGCAGCTTCCGGACTAGCGGGACCCCAGATACGCAGTATTTT
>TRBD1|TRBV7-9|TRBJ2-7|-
CASSSSRGLGEQYF
TGTGCCAGCAGCTCGAGCAGGGGGCTGGGGGAGCAGTACTTC
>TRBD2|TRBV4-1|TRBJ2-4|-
CASSQEVARGIAKNIQYF
TGCGCCAGCAGCCAAGAGGTAGCGCGGGGGATAGCCAAAAACATTCAGTACTTC
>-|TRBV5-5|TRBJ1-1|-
CASSLTGEAFF
TGTGCCAGCAGCTTGACGGGGGAAGCTTTCTTT
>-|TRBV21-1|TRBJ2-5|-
CASSKPPEGGGRDGETQYF
TGTGCCAGCAGCAAACCACCCGAGGGTGGCGGGAGGGATGGCGAGACCCAGTACTTC
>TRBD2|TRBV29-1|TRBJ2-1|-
CSVRTSGYEQFF
TGCAGCGTTCGGACTAGTGGCTATGAGCAGTTCTTC
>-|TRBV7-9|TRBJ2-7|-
CASSLMGMERSEQYF
TGTGCCAGCAGCTTAATGGGGATGGAACGGAGCGAGCAGTACTTC